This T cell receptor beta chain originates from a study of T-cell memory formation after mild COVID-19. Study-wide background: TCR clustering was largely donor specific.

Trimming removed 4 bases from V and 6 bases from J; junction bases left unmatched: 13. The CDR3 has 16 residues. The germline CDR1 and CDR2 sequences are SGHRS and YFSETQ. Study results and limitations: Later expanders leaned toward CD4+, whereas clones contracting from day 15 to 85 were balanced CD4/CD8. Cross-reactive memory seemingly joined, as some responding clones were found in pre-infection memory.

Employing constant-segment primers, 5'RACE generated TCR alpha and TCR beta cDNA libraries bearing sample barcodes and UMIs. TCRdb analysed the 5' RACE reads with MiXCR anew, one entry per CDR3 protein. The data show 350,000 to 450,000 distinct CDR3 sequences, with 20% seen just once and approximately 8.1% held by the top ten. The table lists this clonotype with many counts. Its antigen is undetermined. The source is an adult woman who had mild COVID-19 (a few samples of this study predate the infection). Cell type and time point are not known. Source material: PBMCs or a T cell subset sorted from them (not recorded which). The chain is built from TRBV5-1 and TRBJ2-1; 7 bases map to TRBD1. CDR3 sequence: CASSQTPGGRVNEQFF. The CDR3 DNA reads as TGCGCCAGCAGCCAAACCCCAGGGGGTCGGGTCAATGAGCAGTTCTTC.